This is a list of T cell receptor beta chains from one sample in a study of OX40 agonist ivuxolimab in advanced cancers. Clones were read by immunoSEQ multiplex PCR, and TCRdb kept only the in-frame ones, dropping some. Among 40,000 to 45,000 clones, less than 95% were seen once, and the ten largest hold 15%. This specimen was CD4+ or CD8+ T cells sorted from blood, taken in a trial of the OX40 agonist ivuxolimab. The receptors here all came from an adult with an advanced solid tumor such as melanoma, head and neck, liver or kidney cancer. The CDR3 runs from the conserved cysteine through the conserved F or W. D genes are given only for firm matches. Some rows mark clone size as missing; the rest say once, few, many or name a class of expanded clone.

clone_size	v_call	d_call	j_call	cdr3_aa	cdr3_nt
-	TRBV28	-	TRBJ2-5	CASSPQGGGSQETQYF	TGTGCCAGCAGTCCACAGGGAGGGGGGTCCCAAGAGACCCAGTACTTC
-	TRBV2	-	TRBJ2-2	CASRGLQGGTGELFF	TGTGCCAGCAGGGGTTTGCAGGGAGGAACCGGGGAGCTGTTTTTT
-	TRBV7-2	-	TRBJ1-1	CASSMGEVTEAFF	TGTGCCAGCAGCATGGGGGAAGTCACTGAAGCTTTCTTT
few	TRBV28	-	TRBJ2-7	CASRDRREQYF	TGTGCCAGCAGAGATAGGCGGGAGCAGTACTTC
-	TRBV5-1	-	TRBJ2-3	CASSFTGADTQYF	TGCGCCAGCAGCTTTACGGGGGCAGATACGCAGTATTTT
-	TRBV28	-	TRBJ2-7	CASSSPGQVYEQYF	TGTGCCAGCAGTAGTCCGGGACAAGTCTACGAGCAGTACTTC
-	TRBV5-4	TRBD2	TRBJ2-2	CASSFGLAGGSGELFF	TGTGCCAGCAGCTTCGGACTAGCGGGAGGGTCCGGGGAGCTGTTTTTT
-	TRBV4-1	TRBD2	TRBJ2-1	CASKGLAGGIRGYNEQFF	TGCGCCAGCAAAGGACTAGCGGGAGGCATACGCGGTTACAATGAGCAGTTCTTC
-	TRBV15	TRBD1	TRBJ1-4	CATSGLTGATTNEKLFF	TGTGCCACCAGCGGCTTGACAGGGGCCACAACTAATGAAAAACTGTTTTTT
-	TRBV27	TRBD1	TRBJ1-1	CASSRTGGVFGTEAFF	TGTGCCAGCAGTAGGACAGGGGGGGTTTTCGGCACTGAAGCTTTCTTT
-	TRBV6-1	TRBD2	TRBJ2-7	CASGGTSYYEQYF	TGTGCCAGCGGAGGGACTAGCTACTACGAGCAGTACTTC
-	TRBV6-1	-	TRBJ2-3	CASSEDAGVSTDTQYF	TGTGCCAGCAGTGAAGATGCAGGGGTGAGCACAGATACGCAGTATTTT
-	TRBV7-2	-	TRBJ2-7	CASSFTAPTYEQYF	TGTGCCAGCAGCTTTACAGCGCCGACCTACGAGCAGTACTTC
-	TRBV9	-	TRBJ2-1	CASSDGAATPYNEQFF	TGTGCCAGCAGCGATGGAGCGGCGACCCCCTACAATGAGCAGTTCTTC
-	TRBV4-1	TRBD1	TRBJ1-4	CASSQPWDSSTNEKLFF	TGCGCCAGCAGCCAACCCTGGGACAGTTCAACTAATGAAAAACTGTTTTTT
-	TRBV7-9	-	TRBJ2-5	CASSLDETQYF	TGTGCCAGCAGCTTGGACGAGACCCAGTACTTC
-	TRBV4-1	-	TRBJ1-1	CASSQGMGGTFF	TGCGCCAGCAGCCAAGGAATGGGCGGAACTTTCTTT
-	TRBV7-9	TRBD1	TRBJ2-7	CASSAGQAAYEQYF	TGTGCCAGCAGCGCGGGACAGGCAGCCTACGAGCAGTACTTC
-	TRBV27	-	TRBJ1-1	CASSSVPTEAFF	TGTGCCAGTTCCAGTGTGCCCACTGAAGCTTTCTTT
-	TRBV11-2	-	TRBJ2-7	CASSLIYEQYF	TGTGCCAGCAGCTTGATTTACGAGCAGTACTTC
-	TRBV19	-	TRBJ2-2	CASRAGAIRELFF	TGTGCCAGTAGAGCAGGGGCGATACGGGAGCTGTTTTTT
once	TRBV19	TRBD2	TRBJ2-5	CASSKLSGGEYQETQYF	TGTGCCAGTAGTAAGTTGTCGGGAGGGGAGTACCAAGAGACCCAGTACTTC
-	TRBV23-1	TRBD1	TRBJ1-4	CASTPRPGQGAEKLFF	TGCGCCAGCACTCCGAGACCGGGACAGGGGGCCGAAAAACTGTTTTTT
-	TRBV30	-	TRBJ2-2	CAWTLGTGELFF	TGTGCCTGGACCCTGGGAACCGGGGAGCTGTTTTTT
-	TRBV7-6	-	TRBJ2-7	CASSWTEGPNEQYF	TGTGCCAGCAGCTGGACGGAAGGCCCAAACGAGCAGTACTTC
-	TRBV2	-	TRBJ2-5	CASSVTNAGPVGQETQYF	TGTGCCAGCAGTGTAACTAACGCAGGTCCTGTGGGCCAAGAGACCCAGTACTTC
once	TRBV27	-	TRBJ2-5	CASSYSLWGAGETQYF	TGTGCCAGCAGTTATTCCCTCTGGGGGGCAGGGGAGACCCAGTACTTC
-	TRBV9	TRBD2	TRBJ2-1	CASSPLSGLDHNEQFF	TGTGCCAGCAGCCCTCTTTCGGGACTAGACCACAATGAGCAGTTCTTC
-	TRBV19	-	TRBJ1-1	CASSENTEAFF	TGTGCCAGTAGCGAGAACACTGAAGCTTTCTTT
-	TRBV30	-	TRBJ2-7	CAWSVNSAVYSEQYF	TGTGCCTGGAGTGTTAATAGCGCTGTGTACTCCGAGCAGTACTTC
-	TRBV13	-	TRBJ2-1	CASRGGGEQFF	TGTGCCAGCAGGGGAGGCGGTGAGCAGTTCTTC
-	TRBV6-1	-	TRBJ1-4	CASSPMEGSNEKLFF	TGTGCCAGCAGCCCTATGGAGGGCTCTAATGAAAAACTGTTTTTT
-	TRBV4-2	-	TRBJ2-3	CASSQGESTDTQYF	TGTGCCAGCAGCCAAGGGGAGAGCACAGATACGCAGTATTTT
once	TRBV13	-	TRBJ1-2	CASSLLVSSGNYGYTF	TGTGCCAGCAGCTTATTAGTAAGTTCGGGTAACTATGGCTACACCTTC
-	TRBV4-2	TRBD1	TRBJ1-1	CASSHDVLRQGTEAFF	TGTGCCAGCAGCCACGACGTCCTCAGACAGGGCACTGAAGCTTTCTTT
-	TRBV6-1	-	TRBJ2-7	CAITGEYEQYF	TGTGCCATTACGGGGGAATACGAGCAGTACTTC
once	TRBV4-1	-	TRBJ2-7	CASSQGQLYEQYF	TGCGCCAGCAGCCAAGGGCAGCTCTACGAGCAGTACTTC
-	TRBV4-3	-	TRBJ2-3	CASSHAGGTDTQYF	TGCGCCAGCAGCCATGCCGGGGGCACAGATACGCAGTATTTT
-	TRBV11-2	-	TRBJ2-1	CASSLAGWGSYNEQFF	TGTGCCAGCAGCTTAGCGGGGTGGGGCTCCTACAATGAGCAGTTCTTC